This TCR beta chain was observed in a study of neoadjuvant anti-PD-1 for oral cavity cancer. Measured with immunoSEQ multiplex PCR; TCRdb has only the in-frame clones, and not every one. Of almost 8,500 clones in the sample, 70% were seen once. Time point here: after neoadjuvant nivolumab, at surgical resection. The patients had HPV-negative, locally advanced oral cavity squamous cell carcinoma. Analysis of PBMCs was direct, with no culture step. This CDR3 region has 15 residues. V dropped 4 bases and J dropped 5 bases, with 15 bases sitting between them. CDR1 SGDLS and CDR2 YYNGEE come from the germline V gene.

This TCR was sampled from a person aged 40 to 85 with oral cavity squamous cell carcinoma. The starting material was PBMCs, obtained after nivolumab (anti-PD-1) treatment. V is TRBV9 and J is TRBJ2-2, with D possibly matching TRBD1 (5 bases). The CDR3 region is CASSPEVGRTGELFF. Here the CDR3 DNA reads TGTGCCAGCAGCCCAGAAGTGGGGCGGACCGGGGAGCTGTTTTTT.